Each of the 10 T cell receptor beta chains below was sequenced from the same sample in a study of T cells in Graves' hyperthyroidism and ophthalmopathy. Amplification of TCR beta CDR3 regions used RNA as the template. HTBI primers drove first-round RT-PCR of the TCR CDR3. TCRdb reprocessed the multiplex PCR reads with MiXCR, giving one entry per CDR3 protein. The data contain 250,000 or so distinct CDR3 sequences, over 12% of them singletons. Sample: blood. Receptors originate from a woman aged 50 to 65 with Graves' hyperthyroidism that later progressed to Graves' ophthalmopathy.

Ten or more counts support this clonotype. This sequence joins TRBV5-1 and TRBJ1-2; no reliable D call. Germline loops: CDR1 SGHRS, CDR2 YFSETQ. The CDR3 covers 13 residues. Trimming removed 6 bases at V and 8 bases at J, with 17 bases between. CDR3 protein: CASTATPTGGYTF. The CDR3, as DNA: TGCGCCAGCACCGCGACTCCAACTGGGGGCTACACCTTC.

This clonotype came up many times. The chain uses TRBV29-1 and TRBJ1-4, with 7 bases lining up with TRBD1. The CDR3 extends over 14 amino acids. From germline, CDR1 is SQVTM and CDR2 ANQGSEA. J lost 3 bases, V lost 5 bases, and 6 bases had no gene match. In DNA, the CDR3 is TGCAGCGTTTATGGGCAGGGGGCTAATGAAAAACTGTTTTTT. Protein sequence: CSVYGQGANEKLFF.

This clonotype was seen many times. CDR3 coding DNA: TGTGCCTGGAGAGGGATAGGGTACGAGCAGTACTTC. Translation gives CAWRGIGYEQYF. The J gene is TRBJ2-7, the V gene TRBV30, with D hard to call. CDR1 and CDR2 from the germline V gene are GTSNPN and SVGIG (reference sequence). The CDR3 has 12 residues. Trimming removed 3 bases at V and 4 bases at J, with 10 bases between. Combining the CDR3 with reference TRBV30 and TRBJ2-7 gives the whole variable domain SQTIHQWPATLVQPVGSPLSLECTVEGTSNPNLYWYRQAAGRGLQLLFYSVGIGQISSEVPQNLSASRPQDRQFILSSKKLLLSDSGFYLCAWRGIGYEQYFGPGTRLTVT.

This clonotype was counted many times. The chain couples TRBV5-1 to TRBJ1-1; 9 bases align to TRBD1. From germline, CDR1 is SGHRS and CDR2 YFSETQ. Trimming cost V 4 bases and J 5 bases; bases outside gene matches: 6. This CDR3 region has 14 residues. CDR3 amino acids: CASSRGQGGTEAFF. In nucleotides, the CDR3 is TGCGCCAGCAGCCGGGGACAGGGTGGTACTGAAGCTTTCTTT. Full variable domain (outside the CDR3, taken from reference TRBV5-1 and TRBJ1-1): KAGVTQTPRYLIKTRGQQVTLSCSPISGHRSVSWYQQTPGQGLQFLFEYFSETQRNKGNFPGRFSGRQFSNSRSEMNVSTLELGDSALYLCASSRGQGGTEAFFGQGTRLTVV.

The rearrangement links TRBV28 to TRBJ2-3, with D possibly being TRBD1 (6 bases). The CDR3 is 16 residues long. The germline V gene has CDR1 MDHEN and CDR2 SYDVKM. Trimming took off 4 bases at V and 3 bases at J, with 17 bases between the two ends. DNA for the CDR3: TGTGCCAGCAGTTCTACAGGGTTTAGTAGGACAGATACGCAGTATTTT. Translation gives CASSSTGFSRTDTQYF.

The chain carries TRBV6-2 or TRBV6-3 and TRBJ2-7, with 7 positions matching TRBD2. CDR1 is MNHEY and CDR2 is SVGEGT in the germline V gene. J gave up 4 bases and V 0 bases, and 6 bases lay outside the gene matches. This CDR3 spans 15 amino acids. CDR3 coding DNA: TGTGCCAGCAGTTACTCGGTCCTAGCGGTATACGAGCAGTACTTC. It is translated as CASSYSVLAVYEQYF.

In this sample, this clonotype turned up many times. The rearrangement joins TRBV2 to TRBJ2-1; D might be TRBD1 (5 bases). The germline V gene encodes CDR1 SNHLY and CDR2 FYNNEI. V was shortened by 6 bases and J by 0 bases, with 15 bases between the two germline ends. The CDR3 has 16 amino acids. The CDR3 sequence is CASRIPQESSYNEQFF. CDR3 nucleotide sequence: TGTGCCAGCAGGATCCCACAGGAAAGCTCCTACAATGAGCAGTTCTTC.

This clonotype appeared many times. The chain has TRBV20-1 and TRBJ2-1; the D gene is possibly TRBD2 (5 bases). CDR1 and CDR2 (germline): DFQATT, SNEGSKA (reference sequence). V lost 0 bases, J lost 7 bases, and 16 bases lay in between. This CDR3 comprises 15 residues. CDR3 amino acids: CSARDRTRVHNEQFF. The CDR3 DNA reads TGCAGTGCTAGAGATCGCACTAGGGTCCATAATGAGCAGTTCTTC.

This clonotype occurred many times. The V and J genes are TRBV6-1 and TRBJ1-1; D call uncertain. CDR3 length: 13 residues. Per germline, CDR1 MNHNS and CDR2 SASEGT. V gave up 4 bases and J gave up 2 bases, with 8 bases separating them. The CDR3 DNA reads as TGTGCCAGCAGTGTCCAGGACAACACTGAAGCTTTCTTT. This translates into CASSVQDNTEAFF.

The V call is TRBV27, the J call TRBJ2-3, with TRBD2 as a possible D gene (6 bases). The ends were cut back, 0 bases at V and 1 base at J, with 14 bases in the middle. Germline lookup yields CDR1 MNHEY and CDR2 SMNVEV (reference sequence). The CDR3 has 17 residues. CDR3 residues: CASSLSLGGGGTDTQYF. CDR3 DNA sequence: TGTGCCAGCAGTTTATCGTTGGGGGGAGGTGGCACAGATACGCAGTATTTT.